This passage covers 4 T cell receptor beta chains from one sample sequenced in a study of cytomegalovirus exposure and HLA in healthy donors. The study ran its PCR with 60 Vbeta and 13 Jbeta primers. Profiled with immunoSEQ multiplex PCR; TCRdb holds only in-frame clones, not every one. The sample holds roughly 20,000 clones, approximately 80% seen once. Material for sequencing was PBMCs. Source of these receptors: a human donor in good health.

V is TRBV5-1 and J is TRBJ1-1, with D possibly being TRBD1 (6 bases). Germline lookup yields CDR1 SGHRS and CDR2 YFSETQ. Between the trimmed V and J ends, which lost 0 bases and 1 base, there was a span of 10 bases. The CDR3 is 15 residues long. The CDR3 sequence is CASSLAGGANTEAFF. In DNA, the CDR3 is TGCGCCAGCAGCTTGGCCGGGGGGGCGAACACTGAAGCTTTCTTT.

This clone was seen a single time. V and J are TRBV11-2 and TRBJ2-3, with D possibly TRBD1 on 6 matching bases. Germline-derived CDR1 and CDR2 are SGHAT and FQNNGV. The V gene lost 1 base and the J gene lost 7 bases, with 12 bases spanning the gap. This CDR3 has 14 residues. This CDR3 is CASSLGAQGYTQYF. CDR3 nucleotides: TGTGCCAGCAGCTTAGGAGCCCAGGGGTATACGCAGTATTTT.

The chain links TRBV27 to TRBJ1-1, with D hard to call. Germline V gene lookup returns CDR1 MNHEY and CDR2 SMNVEV (reference sequence). Trimming stripped 1 base from V and 0 bases from J, with 6 bases between. This CDR3 has 14 amino acids. CDR3 sequence: CASSLYGLNTEAFF. CDR3 nucleotide sequence: TGTGCCAGCAGTTTATACGGGTTGAACACTGAAGCTTTCTTT.

The chain couples TRBV5-4 to TRBJ2-3, with TRBD2 identical over 10 bases. V was clipped by 4 bases and J by 4 bases; unmatched bases: 6. Germline V gives CDR1 SGHNT, CDR2 YYREEE (reference sequence). The CDR3 runs to 15 residues. The CDR3 here is CASSGSGTSADTQYF. The CDR3 bases are TGTGCCAGCAGCGGAAGCGGGACTAGCGCAGATACGCAGTATTTT.